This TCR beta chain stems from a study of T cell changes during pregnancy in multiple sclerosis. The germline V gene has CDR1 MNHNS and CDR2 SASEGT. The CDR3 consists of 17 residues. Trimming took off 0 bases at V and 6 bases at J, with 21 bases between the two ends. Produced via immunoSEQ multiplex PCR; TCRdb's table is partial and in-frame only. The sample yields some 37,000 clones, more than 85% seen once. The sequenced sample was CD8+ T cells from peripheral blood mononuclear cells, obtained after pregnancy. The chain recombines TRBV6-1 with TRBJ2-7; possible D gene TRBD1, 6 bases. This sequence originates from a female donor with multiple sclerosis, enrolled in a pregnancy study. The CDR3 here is CASSEANRDTISIEQYF. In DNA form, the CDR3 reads TGTGCCAGCAGTGAAGCCAACCGGGACACAATTTCTATCGAGCAGTACTTC.